This entry lists 18 T cell receptor beta chains sequenced from one sample in a study of CD8 T cells in acute hepatitis C reinfection (dated by TCRdb to 2020 to 2022). The sample's time point label, in plain terms: naive CD8 control sorted from an acute-time-point sample. The library was made by the immunoSEQ multiplex PCR assay. TCRdb took this table from immuneACCESS and kept in-frame rearrangements with V and J called. Such tables lack part of the clones; where checked against another copy, unresolved V genes explain under half of the gap, and the rest is unexplained. The sample data list some 38,000 clones, and 85% to 90% of these were observed just once. The ten largest clones represent roughly 0.48% of the sample. The sequenced sample was naive CD8+ T cells from PBMCs. Explained via the paper, the cell subset or site label denotes: sorted total naive CD45RO-negative CD8+ T cells. The receptors come from a man younger than 45 with chronic hepatitis C.

The chain uses TRBV5-5 and TRBJ1-1; D gene uncertain. This CDR3 is 12 amino acids long. The germline V and J ends were trimmed by 2 bases and 3 bases, with 5 bases remaining between them. Germline loops: CDR1 SGHKS, CDR2 YYEKEE (reference sequence). Written as DNA, the CDR3 is TGTGCCAGCAGCTTTGGGTACACTGAAGCTTTCTTT. Amino acid sequence: CASSFGYTEAFF. Variable domain in full (rest from reference TRBV5-5 and TRBJ1-1): DAGVTQSPTHLIKTRGQQVTLRCSPISGHKSVSWYQQVLGQGPQFIFQYYEKEERGRGNFPDRFSARQFPNYSSELNVNALLLGDSALYLCASSFGYTEAFFGQGTRLTVV.

The J gene is TRBJ2-7, the V gene TRBV27; 7 bases are a match to TRBD1. CDR3 length equals 14 residues. Germline values: CDR1 MNHEY, CDR2 SMNVEV (reference sequence). Losses at the gene ends were 3 bases for V and 2 bases for J; bases not matched to a gene: 4. The CDR3 coding sequence is TGTGCCAGCAGTTTGGACAGGTCCACCTACGAGCAGTACTTC. Translating gives CASSLDRSTYEQYF.

The chain joins TRBV27 to TRBJ2-2, with 9 bases aligning to TRBD2. Germline loops: CDR1 MNHEY, CDR2 SMNVEV (reference sequence). The CDR3 spans 14 residues. V dropped 3 bases and J dropped 5; count of bases not matched to a gene: 1. The CDR3 DNA sequence: TGTGCCAGCAGTTTCGCGGGAGGGACCGGGGAGCTGTTTTTT. Translation gives CASSFAGGTGELFF.

The chain's CDR3 is CASTTLRDTDIEAFF. The CDR3 DNA reads TGTGCCAGCACTACTCTGAGGGACACTGACATTGAAGCTTTCTTT. The V and J genes are TRBV2 and TRBJ1-1; D may be TRBD1 (6 bases). Germline CDR1 and CDR2: SNHLY and FYNNEI. The CDR3 consists of 15 residues. V lost 7 bases, J lost 7 bases, and 22 bases lay in between. The whole variable domain, filled in from reference TRBV2 and TRBJ1-1, reads EPEVTQTPSHQVTQMGQEVILRCVPISNHLYFYWYRQILGQKVEFLVSFYNNEISEKSEIFDDQFSVERPDGSNFTLKIRSTKLEDSAMYFCASTTLRDTDIEAFFGQGTRLTVV.

The rearrangement uses TRBV19 and TRBJ2-5; perhaps TRBD1 as D (7 bases). Trimming removed 4 bases from V and 2 bases from J, with 11 bases in between. CDR3 length: 14 amino acids. The germline V gene has CDR1 LNHDA and CDR2 SQIVND (reference sequence). This CDR3 reads CASSSGTAQETQYF. The CDR3 nucleotides read TGTGCCAGTAGTAGCGGGACAGCACAAGAGACCCAGTACTTC.

The rearrangement links TRBV7-9 to TRBJ1-2; TRBD1 agrees at 8 bases. CDR3 length: 15 amino acids. V dropped 4 bases and J dropped 0; count of bases not matched to a gene: 4. The germline V gene encodes CDR1 SEHNR and CDR2 FQNEAQ (reference sequence). CDR3 sequence: CASSWGTGTNYGYTF. Here the CDR3 DNA reads TGTGCCAGCAGCTGGGGGACAGGAACTAACTATGGCTACACCTTC.

The chain links TRBV2 to TRBJ2-6; D call uncertain. V was clipped by 7 bases and J by 0 bases, with 10 bases between them. The CDR3 spans 15 residues. From germline, CDR1 is SNHLY and CDR2 FYNNEI. The CDR3 bases are TGTGCCAGCATTTCAACGGTCTCTGGGGCCAACGTCCTGACTTTC. It specifies CASISTVSGANVLTF.

The rearrangement links TRBV27 to TRBJ2-2; D is unclear. V gave up 6 bases and J gave up 5 bases, with 4 bases separating them. Germline V lookup: CDR1 MNHEY, CDR2 SMNVEV (reference sequence). The CDR3 totals 11 residues. Here the CDR3 reads CASSLTGELFF. CDR3 bases: TGTGCCAGCAGCCTAACCGGGGAGCTGTTTTTT.

The chain is built from TRBV4-1 and TRBJ2-3, with 8 bases matching TRBD2. Germline V gene data show CDR1 as MGHRA and CDR2 as YSYEKL. The CDR3 is 15 amino acids. Unmatched junction bases numbered 2, after V lost 3 bases and J lost 0 bases. The CDR3 DNA reads as TGCGCCAGCAGCCACAGACTAGCGAGCACAGATACGCAGTATTTT. Its protein is CASSHRLASTDTQYF.

This clone was detected only once. Relative to the germline gene, one junction end is altered; a read error may explain this. CDR3 amino acids: CASSLGRDGTSYEQYF. The CDR3 DNA reads as TGTGCCAGTAGCCTGGGACGGGACGGAACCTCCTACGAGCAGTACTTC. V is TRBV14 and J is TRBJ2-7, with D perhaps matching TRBD1 or TRBD2 (5 bases each). This CDR3 has 16 amino acids. The germline V gene encodes CDR1 SGHDN and CDR2 FVKESK. Together with reference TRBV14 and TRBJ2-7, the CDR3 gives the full variable domain: EAGVTQFPSHSVIEKGQTVTLRCDPISGHDNLYWYRRVMGKEIKFLLHFVKESKQDESGMPNNRFLAERTGGTYSTLKVQPAELEDSGVYFCASSLGRDGTSYEQYFGPGTRLTVT.

The chain joins TRBV7-9 to TRBJ1-6; no clear D. CDR3 size: 14 residues. Trimming removed 4 bases at V and 10 bases at J, with 14 bases between. CDR1 SEHNR and CDR2 FQNEAQ come from the germline V gene (reference sequence). The CDR3 region is CASSSIYGNSPLHF. CDR3 DNA sequence: TGTGCCAGCAGCTCCATCTACGGGAACTCACCCCTCCACTTT.

This clone was seen once. The junction shows a germline mismatch at one end, possibly a read error. The chain carries TRBV7-7 and TRBJ2-7; 11 bases match TRBD2. Germline V gene sequence: CDR1 SSHAT, CDR2 FNYEAQ (reference sequence). The length of the CDR3 is 15 residues. The CDR3 protein is CASSLTSGSGDEQYF. The CDR3, as DNA: TGTGCTAGCAGCTTAACTAGCGGGAGCGGAGACGAGCAGTACTTC.

This clone was seen once. The V and J genes are TRBV19 and TRBJ2-2, with D perhaps matching TRBD1 (5 bases). The CDR3 totals 19 residues. Germline V gene data show CDR1 as LNHDA and CDR2 as SQIVND (reference sequence). V lost 3 bases and J 5 bases, leaving 25 bases between the germline ends. CDR3 amino acids: CASSIAVREQEDGTGELFF. As DNA, the CDR3 is TGTGCCAGTAGTATCGCGGTCAGGGAACAAGAAGATGGAACCGGGGAGCTGTTTTTT. Supplemented by reference TRBV19 and TRBJ2-2, the full variable domain reads DGGITQSPKYLFRKEGQNVTLSCEQNLNHDAMYWYRQDPGQGLRLIYYSQIVNDFQKGDIAEGYSVSREKKESFPLTVTSAQKNPTAFYLCASSIAVREQEDGTGELFFGEGSRLTVL.

The genes are TRBV19 and TRBJ1-5, with D perhaps TRBD1 (6 bases). The V end was cut by 10 bases, the J end by 4 bases, with 11 bases between. Germline CDR1 LNHDA, CDR2 SQIVND (reference sequence). CDR3 length: 12 residues. The CDR3 DNA reads as TGTGCCACCTCTCAGGGGAATCAGCCCCAGCATTTT. Translated: CATSQGNQPQHF.

The gene calls are TRBV2 and TRBJ1-5; possibly TRBD1 for D (5 bases). The CDR3 spans 15 residues. CDR1 is SNHLY and CDR2 is FYNNEI in the germline V gene. Trimming stripped 1 base from V and 0 bases from J, with 7 bases between. Here the CDR3 reads CASSEVGGSNQPQHF. The CDR3 DNA reads TGTGCCAGCAGTGAAGTTGGGGGTAGCAATCAGCCCCAGCATTTT.

The chain employs TRBV5-1 and TRBJ1-1; TRBD1 matches at 11 bases. The CDR3 totals 16 residues. Germline CDR1 SGHRS, CDR2 YFSETQ. The ends lost 4 bases at V and 3 bases at J; junction bases unmatched: 8. The CDR3 loop reads CASSAFRDRGDTEAFF. Here the CDR3 DNA reads TGCGCCAGCAGCGCCTTCCGGGACAGGGGGGACACTGAAGCTTTCTTT. Combining the CDR3 with reference TRBV5-1 and TRBJ1-1 gives the whole variable domain KAGVTQTPRYLIKTRGQQVTLSCSPISGHRSVSWYQQTPGQGLQFLFEYFSETQRNKGNFPGRFSGRQFSNSRSEMNVSTLELGDSALYLCASSAFRDRGDTEAFFGQGTRLTVV.

The chain carries TRBV27 and TRBJ2-7, with 13 bases aligning to TRBD2. This CDR3 comprises 15 residues. V shed 9 bases and J 5 bases; nucleotides not matched to a gene: 10. Germline V gene data show CDR1 as MNHEY and CDR2 as SMNVEV (reference sequence). Written as DNA, the CDR3 is TGTGCCAGTAAACTAGCGGGAGGGCAGCGCGACGAGCAGTACTTC. It translates to CASKLAGGQRDEQYF.

This chain connects TRBV29-1 to TRBJ2-1, with 11 bases matching TRBD2. CDR1 and CDR2 from the germline V gene are SQVTM and ANQGSEA. The V gene end was trimmed by 3 bases and the J gene end by 7 bases; junction bases not matched to a gene: 8. There are 15 residues in the CDR3. Here the CDR3 reads CSVEGLAGGGNEQFF. CDR3 coding DNA: TGCAGCGTTGAGGGTCTAGCGGGAGGAGGGAATGAGCAGTTCTTC.